These 18 T cell receptor beta chains came from one sample sequenced in a study of T-cell reconstitution after alpha-beta-depleted transplantation in children. TCRbeta library construction was performed incorporating unique molecular identifiers. Via MiXCR, TCRdb re-called the PCR reads, giving one row per CDR3 protein. The data hold some 350,000 distinct CDR3 sequences, with around 15% observed a single time. Here the sequenced sample was PBMCs, mostly from graft donor cells, taken 360 days after TCRalphabeta/CD19-depleted stem cell transplant. The receptors were sampled from a male patient between 2 and 10 years old who had a stem cell transplant for acute lymphoblastic leukemia, so the T cells may come from the graft donor.

The chain recombines TRBV6-2 or TRBV6-3 with TRBJ1-6; a weak D match, TRBD1 (5 bases). In germline, CDR1 is MNHEY, CDR2 SVGEGT. The V end lost 10 bases, the J end lost 10 bases, and 23 bases lay between the germline ends. This CDR3 has 15 residues. Here the CDR3 DNA reads TGTGCCACTCGCCGCGCCGGGACGGTTAAGTCACCCCTCCACTTT. Residues: CATRRAGTVKSPLHF.

The chain links TRBV29-1 to TRBJ2-7; no definite D call. V shed 6 bases and J shed 3 bases, with 9 bases lying between them. Germline V CDR1 and CDR2: SQVTM, ANQGSEA. This CDR3 spans 11 amino acids. The CDR3 DNA is TGCAGCGTGGAGAGGAGCTACGAGCAGTACTTC. It codes for CSVERSYEQYF.

This clonotype was seen only a few times. The V call is TRBV5-1, the J call TRBJ2-5; no firm D call. Germline V gene sequence: CDR1 SGHRS, CDR2 YFSETQ. The CDR3 length is 11 residues. Trimming took off 0 bases at V and 13 bases at J, with 10 bases between the two ends. This chain's CDR3 is CASSLVGSLYF. The CDR3 DNA sequence: TGCGCCAGCAGCTTGGTTGGGTCGTTGTACTTC. Together with reference TRBV5-1 and TRBJ2-5, the CDR3 gives the full variable domain: KAGVTQTPRYLIKTRGQQVTLSCSPISGHRSVSWYQQTPGQGLQFLFEYFSETQRNKGNFPGRFSGRQFSNSRSEMNVSTLELGDSALYLCASSLVGSLYFGPGTRLLVL.

The V call is TRBV6-1, the J call TRBJ2-2; D is undetermined. Germline lookup yields CDR1 MNHNS and CDR2 SASEGT. V was clipped by 5 bases and J by 7 bases, with 20 bases between them. CDR3 length: 16 residues. The CDR3 DNA reads as TGTGCCAGCAGTACCTACGACTGGGCTACAAACGGGGAGCTGTTTTTT. Translated, it gives CASSTYDWATNGELFF.

This clonotype was observed many times. The chain employs TRBV7-9 and TRBJ2-2; D gene ambiguous. Trimming pared 4 bases from V and 1 base from J, leaving 4 bases between. The CDR3 loop spans 13 amino acids. Germline V gene data show CDR1 as SEHNR and CDR2 as FQNEAQ (reference sequence). CDR3: CASSSWNTGELFF. The CDR3, as DNA: TGTGCCAGCAGCTCCTGGAACACCGGGGAGCTGTTTTTT.

This clonotype was detected only a few times. The chain links TRBV21-1 to TRBJ2-7; TRBD2, the table's D call, was not compared with the DNA. TRBV21-1 corresponds to a pseudogene. The CDR3 consists of 14 residues. This CDR3 reads CASRTSGPPYEQYF. The CDR3 DNA reads TGTGCCAGCAGGACTAGCGGGCCGCCCTACGAGCAGTACTTC.

J is TRBJ2-7 and V is TRBV20-1, with D perhaps matching TRBD2 (9 bases). The V end lost 7 bases, the J end lost 1 base, and 20 bases lay between the germline ends. Germline V gives CDR1 DFQATT, CDR2 SNEGSKA (reference sequence). This CDR3 is 15 amino acids long. The CDR3 loop is CSVESGGTGSYEQYF. The CDR3 coding sequence is TGCAGTGTTGAAAGCGGGGGGACAGGTTCCTACGAGCAGTACTTC.

This rearrangement joins TRBV28 to TRBJ2-2; D uncertain. The CDR3 is 15 residues long. V lost 3 bases to trimming and J lost 5 bases, with 13 bases between them. CDR1 is MDHEN, CDR2 SYDVKM, per germline. The CDR3 region is CASSFLVGETGELFF. CDR3 DNA: TGTGCCAGCAGTTTCCTCGTTGGAGAAACCGGGGAGCTGTTTTTT.

This clonotype was seen more than once but under ten times. The chain joins TRBV4-2 to TRBJ2-7; 11 nucleotides agree with TRBD1. The CDR3 consists of 18 residues. Germline V lookup: CDR1 LGHNA, CDR2 YNFKEQ. The V and J ends lost 1 base and 4 bases, in that order; junction bases with no gene match: 12. The CDR3 nucleotides are TGTGCCAGCAGCCAAGTGTGGGCAAGAGGACAGGGGGCGTACGAGCAGTACTTC. It codes for CASSQVWARGQGAYEQYF.

This chain connects TRBV10-2 to TRBJ2-7; 8 nucleotides agree with TRBD1. V shed 7 bases, J shed 6 bases, and the junction held 5 bases outside the gene matches. CDR3 length equals 12 residues. Germline V gene lookup returns CDR1 WSHSY and CDR2 SAAADI. The CDR3 DNA is TGCGCCAGCATTGGGACAGGTGGCGAGCAGTACTTC. Translating it yields CASIGTGGEQYF.

This clonotype was picked up a small number of times. CDR3 protein: CASSSDLQETQYF. CDR3 sequence (DNA): TGCGCCAGCAGCTCTGATCTCCAAGAGACCCAGTACTTC. The chain carries TRBV5-1 and TRBJ2-5; no definite D call. V lost 3 bases, J lost 1 base, and 7 bases lay in between. The germline V gene has CDR1 SGHRS and CDR2 YFSETQ. CDR3 length equals 13 residues.

This clonotype was found many times. The chain couples TRBV12-3 or TRBV12-4 to TRBJ2-1; the match to TRBD2 covers 10 bases. V lost 9 bases and J lost 8; bases outside the gene matches: 19. CDR3 length: 17 residues. The CDR3: CASRGNLAGARDDEQFF. CDR3 bases: TGTGCCAGTCGCGGGAACCTAGCGGGAGCAAGGGACGATGAGCAGTTCTTC.

This clonotype was seen a few times. The junction does not match germline at one end; this may be a read error. This chain joins TRBV6-1 and TRBJ2-3; 9 bases align to TRBD2. CDR1 is MNHNS, CDR2 SASEGT, per germline. The CDR3 is 17 residues long. CDR3 in amino acids: CAISEASGIGATDTQYF. The CDR3, as DNA: TGTGCCATCAGTGAAGCTAGCGGGATAGGGGCAACAGATACGCAGTATTTT.

The genes are TRBV2 and TRBJ2-1; D uncertain. Germline CDR1 SNHLY, CDR2 FYNNEI. The CDR3 is made up of 11 amino acids. Trimming cost V 4 bases and J 9 bases, with 7 bases left between them. Here the CDR3 DNA reads TGTGCCAGCAGTGGCTTCTCTGAGCAGTTCTTC. As protein: CASSGFSEQFF. Variable domain in full (rest from reference TRBV2 and TRBJ2-1): EPEVTQTPSHQVTQMGQEVILRCVPISNHLYFYWYRQILGQKVEFLVSFYNNEISEKSEIFDDQFSVERPDGSNFTLKIRSTKLEDSAMYFCASSGFSEQFFGPGTRLTVL.

This clonotype has at least ten counts. The chain recombines TRBV6-5 with TRBJ1-2; a weak D match, TRBD1 (6 bases). There are 12 residues in the CDR3. The ends were cut back, 6 bases at V and 8 bases at J, with 13 bases in the middle. Per germline, CDR1 MNHEY and CDR2 SVGAGI. CDR3 DNA: TGTGCCAGCAGGAGAAGACAGGCCGGCTACACCTTC. Translation: CASRRRQAGYTF.

This clonotype has a handful of counts. The chain links TRBV5-1 to TRBJ1-1; 7 bases align to TRBD1. This CDR3 has 15 residues. Germline CDR1 and CDR2: SGHRS and YFSETQ. The ends lost 0 bases at V and 2 bases at J; junction bases unmatched: 4. This chain's CDR3 is CASSLAGQPNTEAFF. The DNA for the CDR3 is TGCGCCAGCAGCTTGGCGGGACAGCCCAACACTGAAGCTTTCTTT.

In this sample, this clonotype turned up a few times. This chain joins TRBV7-6 and TRBJ2-3; 7 bases align to TRBD1. This CDR3 has 16 amino acids. The germline gives CDR1 SGHVS, CDR2 FNYEAQ. V dropped 2 bases and J dropped 5; count of bases not matched to a gene: 10. CDR3 nucleotides: TGTGCCAGCAGCTTATTAGGACAGGTGCAGGGAGATACGCAGTATTTT. This sequence encodes CASSLLGQVQGDTQYF. Complete variable domain (other parts from reference TRBV7-6 and TRBJ2-3): GAGVSQSPRYKVTKRGQDVALRCDPISGHVSLYWYRQALGQGPEFLTYFNYEAQQDKSGLPNDRFSAERPEGSISTLTIQRTEQRDSAMYRCASSLLGQVQGDTQYFGPGTRLTVL.

This chain uses TRBV12-5 with TRBJ1-1, with unresolved D. Germline CDR1 and CDR2: LGHNT and FRNRAP. V lost 1 base and J 5 bases, leaving 17 bases between the germline ends. There are 16 residues in the CDR3. The CDR3, as DNA: TGTGCTAGTGGTTTGGGACGAGAGGTTAAAAAGACTGAAGCTTTCTTT. This codes for CASGLGREVKKTEAFF.